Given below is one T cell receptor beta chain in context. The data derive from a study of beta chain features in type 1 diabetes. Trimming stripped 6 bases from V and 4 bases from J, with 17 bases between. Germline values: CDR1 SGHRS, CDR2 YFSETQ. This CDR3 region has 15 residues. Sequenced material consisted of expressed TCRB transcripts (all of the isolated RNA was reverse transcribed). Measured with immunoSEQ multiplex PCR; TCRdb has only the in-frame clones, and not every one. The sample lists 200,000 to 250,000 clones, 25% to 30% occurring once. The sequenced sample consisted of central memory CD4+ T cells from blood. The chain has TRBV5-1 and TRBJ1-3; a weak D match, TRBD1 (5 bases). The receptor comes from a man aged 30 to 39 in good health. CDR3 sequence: CASTEGSGGGNTIYF. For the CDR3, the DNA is TGCGCCAGCACTGAAGGTTCCGGGGGAGGAAACACCATATATTTT.